The rows below give T cell receptor beta chains drawn from one sample of a study of beta chain features in type 1 diabetes. TCRdb's table, derived via immunoSEQ multiplex PCR, lists solely in-frame clones and lacks some. Among hundreds of thousands of clones, about a sixth were seen once, and the ten largest hold about 0.025%. The sample comprised naive CD4+ T cells from blood. The receptors here all came from a woman under 30 in good health. CDR3s include the opening cysteine and the closing phenylalanine or tryptophan. A D gene is named only where the DNA matches it firmly. Not every row has a clone size; where given, it reads once, few, many or a size class.

CDR3aa: CASSKHGESFAAGGFNEQFF
CDR3nt: TGTGCCAGTAGTAAACATGGGGAGAGCTTCGCGGCGGGAGGGTTCAATGAGCAGTTCTTC
abundance: -
d_gene: TRBD2
len: 20
v_gene: TRBV19
j_gene: TRBJ2-1

CDR3aa: CASSPSQGTYNEQFF
CDR3nt: TGTGCCAGCAGTCCTAGCCAGGGGACCTACAATGAGCAGTTCTTC
abundance: few
d_gene: -
len: 15
v_gene: TRBV6-6
j_gene: TRBJ2-1

CDR3aa: CASSFGQGGDYGYTF
CDR3nt: TGCGCCAGCAGCTTTGGACAGGGTGGCGACTATGGCTACACCTTC
abundance: few
d_gene: TRBD1
len: 15
v_gene: TRBV5-1
j_gene: TRBJ1-2

CDR3aa: CASSDWTGRDLETQYF
CDR3nt: TGTGCCAGCAGCGACTGGACAGGGCGCGACCTGGAGACCCAGTACTTC
abundance: few
d_gene: TRBD1
len: 16
v_gene: TRBV9
j_gene: TRBJ2-5

CDR3aa: CASSIGTVNSNQPQHF
CDR3nt: TGTGCCAGTAGTATCGGGACAGTTAATAGCAATCAGCCCCAGCATTTT
abundance: -
d_gene: TRBD1
len: 16
v_gene: TRBV19
j_gene: TRBJ1-5

CDR3aa: CASQKETQYF
CDR3nt: TGTGCCAGCCAAAAAGAGACCCAGTACTTC
abundance: few
d_gene: -
len: 10
v_gene: TRBV7-9
j_gene: TRBJ2-5

CDR3aa: CATSRDRDRDPGELFF
CDR3nt: TGTGCCACCAGCAGAGATCGGGACCGGGACCCCGGGGAGCTGTTTTTT
abundance: few
d_gene: -
len: 16
v_gene: TRBV15
j_gene: TRBJ2-2

CDR3aa: CASSLSDYEQYF
CDR3nt: TGTGCCAGCAGTTTATCAGACTACGAGCAGTACTTC
abundance: -
d_gene: -
len: 12
v_gene: TRBV28
j_gene: TRBJ2-7

CDR3aa: CATRAPSGISYEQYF
CDR3nt: TGTGCCACTCGGGCCCCCAGTGGGATCTCCTACGAGCAGTACTTC
abundance: -
d_gene: -
len: 15
v_gene: TRBV15
j_gene: TRBJ2-7

CDR3aa: CASSSGGRSNQPQHF
CDR3nt: TGTGCCAGCAGCTCAGGGGGACGGAGCAATCAGCCCCAGCATTTT
abundance: -
d_gene: TRBD1
len: 15
v_gene: TRBV7-9
j_gene: TRBJ1-5

CDR3aa: CASSLDVGVRNEKLFF
CDR3nt: TGTGCCAGCAGCTTAGATGTGGGGGTTCGGAATGAAAAACTGTTTTTT
abundance: -
d_gene: -
len: 16
v_gene: TRBV7-8
j_gene: TRBJ1-4

CDR3aa: CASTAPGQGPSGYTF
CDR3nt: TGTGCCAGTACAGCACCGGGACAGGGACCTAGTGGCTACACCTTC
abundance: -
d_gene: TRBD1
len: 15
v_gene: TRBV19
j_gene: TRBJ1-2

CDR3aa: CASSSREGIYNEQFF
CDR3nt: TGTGCCAGCAGCTCGCGGGAGGGAATCTACAATGAGCAGTTCTTC
abundance: -
d_gene: TRBD2
len: 15
v_gene: TRBV7-9
j_gene: TRBJ2-1

CDR3aa: CASRNREYTGELFF
CDR3nt: TGTGCCAGTAGGAACAGGGAGTACACCGGGGAGCTGTTTTTT
abundance: -
d_gene: -
len: 14
v_gene: TRBV19
j_gene: TRBJ2-2

CDR3aa: CASSFLAGGQLSTGELFF
CDR3nt: TGTGCCAGCAGCTTTCTAGCGGGAGGGCAACTGAGCACCGGGGAGCTGTTTTTT
abundance: few
d_gene: TRBD2
len: 18
v_gene: TRBV7-2
j_gene: TRBJ2-2

CDR3aa: CASSLGGFENIQYF
CDR3nt: TGCGCCAGCAGCTTGGGCGGGTTCGAAAACATTCAGTACTTC
abundance: few
d_gene: -
len: 14
v_gene: TRBV5-1
j_gene: TRBJ2-4

CDR3aa: CASSYDFGVRETQYF
CDR3nt: TGTGCCAGCAGCTATGATTTCGGGGTGCGAGAGACCCAGTACTTC
abundance: few
d_gene: -
len: 15
v_gene: TRBV6-5
j_gene: TRBJ2-5

CDR3aa: CASIGYNVADTQYF
CDR3nt: TGTGCCAGCATAGGCTACAATGTGGCAGATACGCAGTATTTT
abundance: -
d_gene: -
len: 14
v_gene: TRBV6-6
j_gene: TRBJ2-3

CDR3aa: CALSGQRNTEAFF
CDR3nt: TGTGCCCTGTCGGGACAGCGGAACACTGAAGCTTTCTTT
abundance: -
d_gene: TRBD1
len: 13
v_gene: TRBV5-4
j_gene: TRBJ1-1

CDR3aa: CASHRGRNQPQHF
CDR3nt: TGTGCCAGTCACAGGGGACGTAATCAGCCCCAGCATTTT
abundance: few
d_gene: TRBD1
len: 13
v_gene: TRBV19
j_gene: TRBJ1-5

CDR3aa: CASSLDRAETQYF
CDR3nt: TGTGCCAGCAGCTTGGACAGGGCAGAGACCCAGTACTTC
abundance: few
d_gene: -
len: 13
v_gene: TRBV5-4
j_gene: TRBJ2-5

CDR3aa: CASSFFRTSGRTEQYF
CDR3nt: TGTGCCAGCAGTTTCTTTAGGACTAGCGGGAGGACCGAGCAGTACTTC
abundance: -
d_gene: TRBD2
len: 16
v_gene: TRBV27
j_gene: TRBJ2-7

CDR3aa: CASRITGGSTDTQYF
CDR3nt: TGCGCCAGCAGGATCACAGGGGGTAGCACAGATACGCAGTATTTT
abundance: -
d_gene: TRBD1
len: 15
v_gene: TRBV5-1
j_gene: TRBJ2-3

CDR3aa: CASSFTSGRSGTYEQYF
CDR3nt: TGTGCCAGCAGTTTTACTAGCGGGAGGTCAGGGACCTACGAGCAGTACTTC
abundance: -
d_gene: TRBD2
len: 17
v_gene: TRBV28
j_gene: TRBJ2-7

CDR3aa: CASSTTGTGAPNQPQHF
CDR3nt: TGTGCCAGCAGTACAACCGGGACAGGCGCCCCCAATCAGCCCCAGCATTTT
abundance: -
d_gene: TRBD1
len: 17
v_gene: TRBV2
j_gene: TRBJ1-5

CDR3aa: CASSPGTSGSYEQYF
CDR3nt: TGTGCCAGCAGCCCGGGGACTAGCGGGAGTTACGAGCAGTACTTC
abundance: -
d_gene: TRBD2
len: 15
v_gene: TRBV7-3
j_gene: TRBJ2-7

CDR3aa: CASCLGAVSYNEQFF
CDR3nt: TGTGCCAGCTGTCTCGGGGCGGTTTCCTACAATGAGCAGTTCTTC
abundance: -
d_gene: -
len: 15
v_gene: TRBV6-1
j_gene: TRBJ2-1

CDR3aa: CASSKSPPEKAFF
CDR3nt: TGTGCCAGCAGCAAATCCCCCCCGGAAAAAGCTTTCTTT
abundance: few
d_gene: -
len: 13
v_gene: TRBV11-2
j_gene: TRBJ1-1

CDR3aa: CASSLASGFNEQFF
CDR3nt: TGTGCCAGCAGCTTGGCTAGCGGGTTCAATGAGCAGTTCTTC
abundance: -
d_gene: TRBD2
len: 14
v_gene: TRBV7-9
j_gene: TRBJ2-1

CDR3aa: CASSRALARYEQYF
CDR3nt: TGTGCCAGCAGCAGAGCTCTAGCTCGCTACGAGCAGTACTTC
abundance: -
d_gene: -
len: 14
v_gene: TRBV7-2
j_gene: TRBJ2-7

CDR3aa: CASSFKSGRYNEQFF
CDR3nt: TGTGCCAGCAGTTTTAAAAGCGGGAGATACAATGAGCAGTTCTTC
abundance: -
d_gene: TRBD2
len: 15
v_gene: TRBV27
j_gene: TRBJ2-1

CDR3aa: CASSRDVTGWDAGELFF
CDR3nt: TGTGCCAGCAGTAGGGATGTGACAGGTTGGGACGCCGGGGAGCTGTTTTTT
abundance: few
d_gene: -
len: 17
v_gene: TRBV27
j_gene: TRBJ2-2

CDR3aa: CASSLRTGLSEKLFF
CDR3nt: TGTGCCAGCAGCTTACGGACAGGGCTCAGCGAAAAACTGTTTTTT
abundance: few
d_gene: TRBD1
len: 15
v_gene: TRBV5-4
j_gene: TRBJ1-4

CDR3aa: CASAMARNEQFF
CDR3nt: TGTGCCAGCGCTATGGCTAGGAATGAGCAGTTCTTC
abundance: few
d_gene: -
len: 12
v_gene: TRBV7-2
j_gene: TRBJ2-1

CDR3aa: CASSPTLGQGTQTQYF
CDR3nt: TGTGCCAGCTCACCAACGCTTGGACAGGGGACTCAGACCCAGTACTTC
abundance: -
d_gene: TRBD1
len: 16
v_gene: TRBV18
j_gene: TRBJ2-5

CDR3aa: CASSLDRAETQYF
CDR3nt: TGTGCCAGCAGCTTAGACAGGGCAGAGACCCAGTACTTC
abundance: few
d_gene: -
len: 13
v_gene: TRBV11-2
j_gene: TRBJ2-5

CDR3aa: CASSLGTGNQPQHF
CDR3nt: TGTGCCAGCAGTCTGGGGACAGGCAATCAGCCCCAGCATTTT
abundance: few
d_gene: TRBD1
len: 14
v_gene: TRBV28
j_gene: TRBJ1-5

CDR3aa: CASSSPSGSTDTQYF
CDR3nt: TGTGCCAGCAGTTCCCCTAGCGGAAGCACAGATACGCAGTATTTT
abundance: -
d_gene: TRBD2
len: 15
v_gene: TRBV28
j_gene: TRBJ2-3

CDR3aa: CASSPELGFVTPPPSYEQYF
CDR3nt: TGTGCCAGCAGCCCCGAACTAGGGTTTGTGACTCCTCCCCCCTCCTACGAGCAGTACTTC
abundance: -
d_gene: -
len: 20
v_gene: TRBV7-6
j_gene: TRBJ2-7

CDR3aa: CASRRGENTEAFF
CDR3nt: TGCGCCAGCAGACGGGGAGAGAACACTGAAGCTTTCTTT
abundance: few
d_gene: -
len: 13
v_gene: TRBV5-1
j_gene: TRBJ1-1

CDR3aa: CASSSTSSNTEAFF
CDR3nt: TGCGCCAGCAGCTCGACCTCTTCGAACACTGAAGCTTTCTTT
abundance: few
d_gene: -
len: 14
v_gene: TRBV5-1
j_gene: TRBJ1-1

CDR3aa: CASSRVLAGGPMNEQFF
CDR3nt: TGTGCCAGTAGTCGGGTACTAGCGGGAGGGCCCATGAATGAGCAGTTCTTC
abundance: few
d_gene: TRBD2
len: 17
v_gene: TRBV19
j_gene: TRBJ2-1

CDR3aa: CASKKAGAYEQYF
CDR3nt: TGTGCCAGCAAAAAAGCGGGAGCGTACGAGCAGTACTTC
abundance: few
d_gene: TRBD2
len: 13
v_gene: TRBV25-1
j_gene: TRBJ2-7

CDR3aa: CASSPQGGIASVAFF
CDR3nt: TGCGCCAGCAGCCCACAGGGGGGTATCGCGTCGGTTGCTTTCTTT
abundance: few
d_gene: TRBD1
len: 15
v_gene: TRBV5-1
j_gene: TRBJ1-1

CDR3aa: CASSLASPGTQYF
CDR3nt: TGTGCCAGCAGCTTAGCGAGCCCCGGGACCCAGTACTTC
abundance: few
d_gene: -
len: 13
v_gene: TRBV7-9
j_gene: TRBJ2-5

CDR3aa: CASSLVGLETQYF
CDR3nt: TGTGCCAGCAGCTTGGTTGGCTTGGAGACCCAGTACTTC
abundance: -
d_gene: -
len: 13
v_gene: TRBV7-2
j_gene: TRBJ2-5

CDR3aa: CATSRDPGAIYGYTF
CDR3nt: TGTGCCACCAGCAGAGATCCGGGGGCAATCTATGGCTACACCTTC
abundance: -
d_gene: -
len: 15
v_gene: TRBV15
j_gene: TRBJ1-2

CDR3aa: CASSQDSYSYEQYF
CDR3nt: TGTGCCAGCAGCCAAGACAGCTACTCCTACGAGCAGTACTTC
abundance: -
d_gene: -
len: 14
v_gene: TRBV4-2
j_gene: TRBJ2-7

CDR3aa: CASGPGAETQYF
CDR3nt: TGTGCCAGCGGACCCGGGGCGGAGACCCAGTACTTC
abundance: few
d_gene: -
len: 12
v_gene: TRBV6-5
j_gene: TRBJ2-5

CDR3aa: CASSMKSQPQHF
CDR3nt: TGTGCCAGCAGTATGAAGAGTCAGCCCCAGCATTTT
abundance: few
d_gene: -
len: 12
v_gene: TRBV6-6
j_gene: TRBJ1-5

CDR3aa: CASSLVQGRSEQYF
CDR3nt: TGTGCCAGCAGCTTAGTACAGGGTCGGAGCGAGCAGTACTTC
abundance: few
d_gene: -
len: 14
v_gene: TRBV7-8
j_gene: TRBJ2-7

CDR3aa: CASSFGGKQFF
CDR3nt: TGTGCCAGCAGCTTCGGTGGGAAGCAGTTCTTC
abundance: few
d_gene: -
len: 11
v_gene: TRBV7-2
j_gene: TRBJ2-1

CDR3aa: CASSFGLAHGDTQYF
CDR3nt: TGTGCCAGCAGCTTCGGACTAGCCCACGGGGATACGCAGTATTTT
abundance: -
d_gene: TRBD2
len: 15
v_gene: TRBV7-2
j_gene: TRBJ2-3

CDR3aa: CASSLIPGQGMRETQYF
CDR3nt: TGCGCCAGCAGCTTAATTCCGGGACAGGGAATGCGTGAGACCCAGTACTTC
abundance: -
d_gene: TRBD1
len: 17
v_gene: TRBV5-1
j_gene: TRBJ2-5

CDR3aa: CASSAERLELGDTQYF
CDR3nt: TGTGCCAGCAGCGCCGAAAGACTAGAGTTGGGAGATACGCAGTATTTT
abundance: few
d_gene: -
len: 16
v_gene: TRBV2
j_gene: TRBJ2-3

CDR3aa: CASEAGYYEQYF
CDR3nt: TGTGCCAGCGAGGCAGGGTATTACGAGCAGTACTTC
abundance: -
d_gene: -
len: 12
v_gene: TRBV2
j_gene: TRBJ2-7

CDR3aa: CASSPRGYATDTQYF
CDR3nt: TGTGCCAGCAGCCCAAGGGGATATGCCACAGATACGCAGTATTTT
abundance: -
d_gene: -
len: 15
v_gene: TRBV11-2
j_gene: TRBJ2-3

CDR3aa: CASSLGQALNYGYTF
CDR3nt: TGTGCCAGCAGCCTAGGACAGGCCCTTAACTATGGCTACACCTTC
abundance: few
d_gene: TRBD1
len: 15
v_gene: TRBV7-9
j_gene: TRBJ1-2

CDR3aa: CASSQDRGLSGPNTEAFF
CDR3nt: TGCGCCAGCAGCCAAGATCGGGGTTTATCTGGTCCGAACACTGAAGCTTTCTTT
abundance: -
d_gene: -
len: 18
v_gene: TRBV4-1
j_gene: TRBJ1-1